This T cell receptor beta chain stems from a study of blood T cell repertoires in COVID-19. As for the study in general: Donors in the United States, Italy and Spain gave samples during acute or convalescent COVID-19. PBMCs, B-cell-depleted T cells, or T cells provided the cDNA or gDNA that made up the material.

The CDR3 is 15 amino acids. CDR1 and CDR2 (germline): MNHNS, SASEGT. The germline V and J ends were trimmed by 1 base and 1 base, with 10 bases remaining between them. In the authors' workflow: Using reference gene primer amplification, nucleated cell counts were estimated. The repertoire was sequenced with immunoSEQ multiplex PCR; TCRdb's copy has only in-frame clones and lacks some. V, J and clone size derive from that table, while D and trimming were established from the DNA sequence. This sample has some 150,000 clones; about 85% occur once, and the top ten carry 0.6% to 0.65%. Enrolled during active infection, Seattle patients were then followed longitudinally.

This rearrangement joins TRBV6-1 to TRBJ1-1; D gene uncertain. The sample taken for sequencing was peripheral blood. The clonotype originates from a man in his sixties with COVID-19, enrolled during active disease. The CDR3 DNA reads as TGTGCCAGCAGTGAAGTCGTCGCAGGGAACACTGAAGCTTTCTTT. Translating it yields CASSEVVAGNTEAFF.